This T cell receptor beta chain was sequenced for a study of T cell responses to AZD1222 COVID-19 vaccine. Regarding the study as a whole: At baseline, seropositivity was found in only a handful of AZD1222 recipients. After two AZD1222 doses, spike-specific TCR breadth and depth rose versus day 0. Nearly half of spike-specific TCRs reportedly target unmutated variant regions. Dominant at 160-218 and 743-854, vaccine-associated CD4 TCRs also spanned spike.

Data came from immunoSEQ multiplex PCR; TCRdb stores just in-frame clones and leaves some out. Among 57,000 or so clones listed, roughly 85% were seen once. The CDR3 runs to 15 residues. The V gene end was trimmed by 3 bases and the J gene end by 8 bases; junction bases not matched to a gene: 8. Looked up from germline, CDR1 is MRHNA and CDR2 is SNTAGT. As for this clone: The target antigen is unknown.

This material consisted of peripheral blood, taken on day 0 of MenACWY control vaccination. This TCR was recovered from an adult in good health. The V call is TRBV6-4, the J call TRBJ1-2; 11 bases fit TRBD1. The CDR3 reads CASSDSGTGGNGYTF. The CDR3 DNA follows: TGTGCCAGCAGTGATTCGGGGACAGGGGGAAACGGCTACACCTTC.